The source of this T cell receptor (beta chain) is a study of cytomegalovirus exposure and HLA in healthy donors. Looking at the study overall: A prior analysis found fewer than 120 million unique TCR beta sequences from around 190 million T cells. Findings and caveats of the study: In an earlier analysis, about 90% or about 30%: the productive usage of most TCR beta V segments. In a later analysis, productive TCRs from donors in an Asian-associated ancestry cluster reportedly carried fewer N-insertions than the cohort mean. In presence/absence analyses, roughly uniform sequencing depth across donors was assumed.

Points on this clone: What it binds is not known.

The study ran its PCR with 60 Vbeta and 13 Jbeta primers. Some clones are missing from TCRdb's copy, which holds only in-frame ones; the method was immunoSEQ multiplex PCR. The table has approximately 100,000 clones, about 76% seen once. This CDR3 comprises 13 residues. After removal of 6 bases from V and 5 bases from J, the junction contained 5 bases not matched to a gene. CDR1 and CDR2 (germline): SGHAT, FQNNGV. The origin of this receptor is a human donor in good health. Material for sequencing was PBMCs. The rearrangement links TRBV11-2 to TRBJ2-7; 9 nucleotides agree with TRBD1. CDR3 loop: CASRQGARHEQYF. CDR3 coding DNA: TGTGCCAGCAGACAGGGGGCGCGACACGAGCAGTACTTC.